A selection of T cell receptor beta chains follows, all from one sample in a study of blood T cell repertoires in COVID-19. Using immunoSEQ multiplex PCR, the repertoire was profiled, and TCRdb retains in-frame clones only, with some absent. The sample lists about 220,000 clones, 75% to 85% occurring once. Material: peripheral blood. Receptor source: a human donor in a cohort sampled during active COVID-19. Both conserved end residues are part of each CDR3. A D gene is named only where the DNA matches it firmly. For some rows the clone size is stated as once, few or many, or as a class when expanded; others skip it.

>TRBV5-6|TRBD1|TRBJ1-1|-
CASGPGQGQGNTEAFF
TGTGCCAGCGGACCGGGACAGGGGCAGGGGAACACTGAAGCTTTCTTT
>TRBV28|-|TRBJ2-3|once
CASSFFGDFTDTQYF
TGTGCCAGCAGTTTCTTTGGGGACTTCACAGATACGCAGTATTTT
>TRBV19|TRBD1|TRBJ2-6|-
CASNPDRAGANVLTF
TGTGCCAGTAACCCCGACAGGGCTGGGGCCAACGTCCTGACTTTC
>TRBV20-1|TRBD1|TRBJ1-1|-
CRGDRGVLAFF
TGCAGGGGTGACAGGGGGGTGCTGGCTTTCTTT
>TRBV4-2|-|TRBJ1-3|-
CASSPLGGSSGNTIYF
TGTGCCAGCAGCCCTTTGGGGGGGAGCTCTGGAAACACCATATATTTT
>TRBV2|-|TRBJ2-2|-
CASSLQGLDGELFF
TGTGCCAGCAGTTTACAGGGCTTAGACGGGGAGCTGTTTTTT
>TRBV9|-|TRBJ1-1|few
CASSVGGGRGMNTEAFF
TGTGCCAGCAGCGTAGGTGGGGGGAGGGGGATGAACACTGAAGCTTTCTTT
>TRBV20-1|TRBD1|TRBJ1-2|-
CSASTESGGAVYGYTF
TGCAGTGCTAGTACCGAATCAGGGGGCGCGGTATATGGCTACACCTTC
>TRBV4-2|-|TRBJ2-3|-
CACGGGLSDTQYF
TGTGCCTGCGGGGGCGGGCTTTCAGATACGCAGTATTTT
>TRBV18|TRBD1|TRBJ1-1|-
CASSPSGTGLNTEAFF
TGTGCCAGCTCACCCTCCGGGACAGGTCTGAACACTGAAGCTTTCTTT
>TRBV6-6|-|TRBJ1-1|few
CASRPGTTASEAFF
TGTGCCAGCAGGCCCGGGACAACGGCCTCTGAAGCTTTCTTT
>TRBV28|TRBD1|TRBJ1-2|-
CASSSTTGANYGYTF
TGTGCCAGCAGTTCCACGACAGGGGCTAACTATGGCTACACCTTC
>TRBV28|-|TRBJ1-5|few
CASSLRARGNQPQHF
TGTGCCAGCAGTTTAAGGGCGAGGGGCAATCAGCCCCAGCATTTT
>TRBV7-2|TRBD2|TRBJ2-5|-
CASSPGRGGTQYF
TGTGCCAGCAGCCCGGGTCGGGGGGGGACCCAGTACTTC
>TRBV27|TRBD1|TRBJ2-7|-
CASSNPQGAYEQYF
TGTGCCAGCAGTAACCCTCAGGGGGCTTACGAGCAGTACTTC
>TRBV29-1|-|TRBJ1-2|-
CSVEDLSRTANYGYTF
TGCAGCGTTGAAGATCTTAGCCGGACAGCTAACTATGGCTACACCTTC
>TRBV14|TRBD1|TRBJ1-2|-
CASSLASTGFFNYGYTF
TGTGCCAGCAGCCTTGCTTCGACAGGGTTTTTTAACTATGGCTACACCTTC
>TRBV7-9|TRBD1|TRBJ1-6|-
CASSLRDRGHNSPLHF
TGTGCCAGCAGCTTGAGAGACAGGGGTCATAATTCACCCCTCCACTTT
>TRBV19|TRBD1|TRBJ2-2|-
CASSPKHRGSFGTGELFF
TGTGCCAGTAGTCCGAAACACAGGGGAAGTTTTGGGACCGGGGAGCTGTTTTTT
>TRBV5-1|TRBD2|TRBJ2-5|few
CASSLAASGDSETQYF
TGCGCCAGCAGCTTGGCCGCTAGCGGGGACTCGGAGACCCAGTACTTC
>TRBV6-5|-|TRBJ1-1|-
CASSYERGLNTEAFF
TGTGCCAGCAGTTACGAGCGGGGATTGAACACTGAAGCTTTCTTT
>TRBV2|TRBD1|TRBJ2-7|-
CASSGQGAAYEQYF
TGTGCCAGCAGTGGACAGGGGGCGGCCTACGAGCAGTACTTC
>TRBV5-4|TRBD1|TRBJ2-1|-
CASSSRAGGRRSYNEQFF
TGTGCCAGCAGCTCCAGGGCAGGGGGCCGTCGATCCTACAATGAGCAGTTCTTC
>TRBV7-8|-|TRBJ2-5|many
CASSPKARQETQYF
TGTGCCAGCAGCCCTAAAGCGCGTCAAGAGACCCAGTACTTC
>TRBV7-9|-|TRBJ2-1|-
CASSVDRDYEQFF
TGTGCCAGCAGCGTCGACAGGGACTATGAGCAGTTCTTC
>TRBV28|-|TRBJ2-7|-
CASSFASGYEQYF
TGTGCCAGCAGTTTTGCCTCGGGTTACGAGCAGTACTTC
>TRBV9|TRBD2|TRBJ2-3|-
CASRFSSGSRDTQYF
TGTGCCAGCAGATTTTCTAGCGGGAGTAGGGATACGCAGTATTTT
>TRBV24-1|-|TRBJ1-3|-
CATSDPHGSSGNTIYF
TGTGCCACCAGTGATCCCCATGGGAGCTCTGGAAACACCATATATTTT
>TRBV5-1|-|TRBJ1-4|-
CASSLESGGRNEKLFF
TGCGCCAGCAGCTTGGAATCGGGGGGAAGAAATGAAAAACTGTTTTTT
>TRBV7-2|TRBD2|TRBJ2-7|-
CASSLLAGGHEQYF
TGTGCCAGCAGCTTGCTAGCGGGGGGCCACGAGCAGTACTTC
>TRBV7-8|TRBD2|TRBJ2-7|-
CASSHPRLAGGYEQYF
TGTGCCAGCAGCCACCCTAGACTAGCGGGGGGCTACGAGCAGTACTTC
>TRBV5-1|-|TRBJ1-4|-
CASRPWDTGGEKLFF
TGCGCCAGCAGACCCTGGGACACCGGCGGGGAAAAACTGTTTTTT
>TRBV29-1|-|TRBJ2-2|-
CSVSVRSNTGELFF
TGCAGCGTTAGTGTGAGATCGAACACCGGGGAGCTGTTTTTT
>TRBV11-2|TRBD1|TRBJ1-6|few
CASSPRTGGNSPLHF
TGTGCCAGCAGCCCTCGGACAGGGGGAAATTCACCCCTCCACTTT
>TRBV3-1/TRBV3-2|TRBD2|TRBJ2-7|-
CASRMLAGGGEQYF
TGTGCCAGCAGAATGCTAGCGGGGGGCGGGGAGCAGTACTTC
>TRBV5-1|-|TRBJ1-1|-
CASSLTVNTEAFF
TGCGCCAGCAGCTTGACAGTAAACACTGAAGCTTTCTTT
>TRBV29-1|TRBD1|TRBJ1-5|-
CSGGQGADQPQHF
TGCAGCGGGGGACAGGGGGCCGATCAGCCCCAGCATTTT
>TRBV3-1/TRBV3-2|-|TRBJ2-7|few
CASSQGHLYEQYF
TGTGCCAGCAGCCAGGGACATTTATACGAGCAGTACTTC
>TRBV19|TRBD1|TRBJ1-1|few
CASRGQGVAAFF
TGTGCCAGTCGAGGACAGGGCGTTGCTGCTTTCTTT
>TRBV12-3/TRBV12-4|TRBD1|TRBJ1-2|-
CASRLGQGYGYTF
TGTGCCAGCAGGCTGGGACAGGGGTATGGCTACACCTTC
>TRBV5-4|TRBD1|TRBJ1-2|-
CASSTRFGTETFYGYTF
TGTGCCAGCAGCACGCGGTTCGGGACAGAGACCTTCTATGGCTACACCTTC
>TRBV9|-|TRBJ2-1|-
CASSPTYNEQFF
TGTGCCAGCAGCCCCACTTACAATGAGCAGTTCTTC
>TRBV2|-|TRBJ2-1|few
CASTQGLNNEQFF
TGTGCCAGCACCCAGGGCCTTAACAATGAGCAGTTCTTC